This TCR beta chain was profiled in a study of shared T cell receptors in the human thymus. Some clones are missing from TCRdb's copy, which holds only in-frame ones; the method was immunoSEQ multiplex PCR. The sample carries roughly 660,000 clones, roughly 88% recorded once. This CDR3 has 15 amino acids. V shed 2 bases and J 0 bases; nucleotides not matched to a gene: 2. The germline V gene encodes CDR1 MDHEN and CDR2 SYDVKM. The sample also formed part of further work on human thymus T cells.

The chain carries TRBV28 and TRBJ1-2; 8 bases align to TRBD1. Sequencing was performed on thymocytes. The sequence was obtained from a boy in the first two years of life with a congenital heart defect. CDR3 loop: CASSLGTGTNYGYTF. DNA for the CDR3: TGTGCCAGCAGTTTAGGGACAGGCACTAACTATGGCTACACCTTC.